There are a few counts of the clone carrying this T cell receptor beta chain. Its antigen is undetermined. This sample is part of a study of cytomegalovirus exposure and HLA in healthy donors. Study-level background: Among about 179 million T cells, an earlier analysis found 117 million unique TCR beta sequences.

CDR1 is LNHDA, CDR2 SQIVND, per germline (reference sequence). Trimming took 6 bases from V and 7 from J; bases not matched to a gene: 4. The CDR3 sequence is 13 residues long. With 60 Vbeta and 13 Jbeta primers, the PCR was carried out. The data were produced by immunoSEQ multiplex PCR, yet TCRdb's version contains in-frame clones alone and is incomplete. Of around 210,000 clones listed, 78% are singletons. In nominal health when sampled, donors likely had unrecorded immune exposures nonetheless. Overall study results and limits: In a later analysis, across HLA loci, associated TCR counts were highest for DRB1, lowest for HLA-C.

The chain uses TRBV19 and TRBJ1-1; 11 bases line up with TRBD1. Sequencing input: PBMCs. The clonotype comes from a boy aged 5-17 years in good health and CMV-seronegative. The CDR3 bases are TGTGCCAGTAGGGACAGGGGGCGATGTGAAGCTTTCTTT. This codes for CASRDRGRCEAFF.